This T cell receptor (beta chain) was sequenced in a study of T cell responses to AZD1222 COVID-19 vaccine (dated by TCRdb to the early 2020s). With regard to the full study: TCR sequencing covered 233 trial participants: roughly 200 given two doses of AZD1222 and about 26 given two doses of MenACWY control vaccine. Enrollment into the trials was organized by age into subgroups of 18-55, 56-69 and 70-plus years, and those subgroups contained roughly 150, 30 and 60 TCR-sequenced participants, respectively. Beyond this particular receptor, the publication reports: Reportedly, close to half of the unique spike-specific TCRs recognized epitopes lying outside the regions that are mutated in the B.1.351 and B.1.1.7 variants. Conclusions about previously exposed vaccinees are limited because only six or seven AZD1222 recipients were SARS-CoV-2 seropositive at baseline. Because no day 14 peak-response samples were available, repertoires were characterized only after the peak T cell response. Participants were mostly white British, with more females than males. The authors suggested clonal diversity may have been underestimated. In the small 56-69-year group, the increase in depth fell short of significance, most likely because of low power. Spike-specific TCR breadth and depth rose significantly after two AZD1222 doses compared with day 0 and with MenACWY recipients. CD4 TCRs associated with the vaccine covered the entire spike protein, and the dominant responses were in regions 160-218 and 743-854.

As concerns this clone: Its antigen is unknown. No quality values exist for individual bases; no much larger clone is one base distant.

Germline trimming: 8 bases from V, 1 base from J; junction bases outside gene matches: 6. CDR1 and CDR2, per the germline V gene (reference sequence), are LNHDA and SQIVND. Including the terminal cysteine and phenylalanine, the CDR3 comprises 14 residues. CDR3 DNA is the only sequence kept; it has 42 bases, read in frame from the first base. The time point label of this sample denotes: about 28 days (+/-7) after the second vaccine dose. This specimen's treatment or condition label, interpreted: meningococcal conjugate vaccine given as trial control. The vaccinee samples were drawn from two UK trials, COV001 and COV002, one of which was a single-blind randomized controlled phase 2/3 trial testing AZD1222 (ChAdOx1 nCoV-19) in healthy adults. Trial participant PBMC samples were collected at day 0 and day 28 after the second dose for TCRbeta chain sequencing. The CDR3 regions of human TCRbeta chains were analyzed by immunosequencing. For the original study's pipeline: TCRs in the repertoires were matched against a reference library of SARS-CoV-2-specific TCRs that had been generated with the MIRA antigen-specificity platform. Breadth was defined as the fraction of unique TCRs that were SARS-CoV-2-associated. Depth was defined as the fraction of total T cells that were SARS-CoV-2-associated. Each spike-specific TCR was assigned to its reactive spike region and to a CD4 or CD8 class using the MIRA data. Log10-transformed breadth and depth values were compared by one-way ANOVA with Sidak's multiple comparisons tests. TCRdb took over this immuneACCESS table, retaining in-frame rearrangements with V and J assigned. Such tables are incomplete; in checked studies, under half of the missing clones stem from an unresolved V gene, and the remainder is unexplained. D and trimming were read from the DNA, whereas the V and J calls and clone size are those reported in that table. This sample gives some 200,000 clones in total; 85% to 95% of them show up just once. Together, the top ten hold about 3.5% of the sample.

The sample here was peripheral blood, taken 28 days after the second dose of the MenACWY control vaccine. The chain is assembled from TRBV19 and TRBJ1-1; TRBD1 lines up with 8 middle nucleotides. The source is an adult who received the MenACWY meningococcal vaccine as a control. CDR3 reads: CASGQGRSNTEAFF. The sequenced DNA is TGTGCCAGTGGACAGGGCAGATCGAACACTGAAGCTTTCTTT.